This T cell receptor beta chain was identified during a study of cytomegalovirus exposure and HLA in healthy donors. Study-wide results and limits: In vitro confirmation showed three CMV-associated chains to be CMV antigen specific.

13 Jbeta primers and 60 Vbeta primers were used for the PCR. TCRdb keeps only in-frame clones here, not all; method: immunoSEQ multiplex PCR. The sample holds fewer than 250,000 clones, 70% to 85% seen once. Note on this clone: Its antigen is currently unknown.

The length of the CDR3 is 14 residues. The V and J ends lost 8 bases and 0 bases, in that order; junction bases with no gene match: 3. Germline loops: CDR1 LNHDA, CDR2 SQIVND (reference sequence). The sequence was collected from a girl aged 2 to 10 in good health and CMV-seronegative. The V and J genes are TRBV19 and TRBJ2-1, with 8 bases that match TRBD1. Sequenced sample: PBMCs. Here the CDR3 reads CASQQGDSYNEQFF. The CDR3 nucleotides are TGTGCCAGTCAACAGGGGGACTCCTACAATGAGCAGTTCTTC.